The clone carrying this T cell receptor (beta chain) has more than one count but fewer than ten. Its specificity is not known. This sample is part of a study of identical twins. Study-level findings and limits: Insertions ran lower in abundant cord blood beta clonotypes, though not in memory repertoires.

TCRdb called the 5' RACE reads again in MiXCR, with one record for every CDR3 protein. The data hold around 650,000 distinct CDR3 sequences, with around 7.4% observed a single time. Germline V gene lookup returns CDR1 LGHDT and CDR2 YNNKEL (reference sequence). With 0 bases removed from V and 5 bases from J, the gap between germline ends came to 14 bases. The CDR3 loop spans 16 amino acids. These data were also reused for a study on yellow fever vaccine responses in identical twins. That paper notes: Reportedly, the T cell response mounted by twins to vaccine seemed partly convergent, partly personalized.

The receptor was derived from a young woman in good health. This chain links TRBV3-1 with TRBJ2-1; D is perhaps TRBD1 (5 bases). Sequencing input: PBMCs. In DNA, the CDR3 is TGTGCCAGCAGCCAAGATGGGGCAGTGGCCAACAATGAGCAGTTCTTC. This gives the protein CASSQDGAVANNEQFF.